This is a list of T cell receptor beta chains from one sample in a study of blood T cell repertoires in COVID-19. Produced via immunoSEQ multiplex PCR; TCRdb's table is partial and in-frame only. The sample consists of 100,000 to 150,000 clones, around 81% of them appearing once. Sequenced: peripheral blood. These receptors originate from a woman aged 50 to 60 with acute or convalescent COVID-19. Both conserved end residues are part of each CDR3. A D gene is named only where the DNA matches it firmly. Clone size is shown for a subset of rows, as once, few, many or a class of expanded clone.

J gene: TRBJ1-1; clone size: .; D gene: TRBD1; V gene: TRBV29-1; CDR3 protein: CSVEDQGAAFF; CDR3 DNA: TGCAGCGTTGAAGATCAGGGGGCAGCTTTCTTT
J gene: TRBJ2-5; clone size: .; D gene: TRBD1; V gene: TRBV6-6; CDR3 protein: CASSPGQGETQYF; CDR3 DNA: TGTGCCAGCAGCCCTGGACAGGGCGAGACCCAGTACTTC
J gene: TRBJ2-1; clone size: .; D gene: TRBD2; V gene: TRBV7-8; CDR3 protein: CASSLSSGSVSYNEQFF; CDR3 DNA: TGTGCCAGCAGCTTATCTAGCGGGAGTGTCTCCTACAATGAGCAGTTCTTC
J gene: TRBJ2-7; clone size: few; D gene: .; V gene: TRBV30; CDR3 protein: CAWGRHTYEQYF; CDR3 DNA: TGTGCCTGGGGGCGGCATACCTACGAGCAGTACTTC
J gene: TRBJ2-3; clone size: .; D gene: TRBD2; V gene: TRBV24-1; CDR3 protein: CATSDTSGSIDTQYF; CDR3 DNA: TGTGCCACCAGTGATACTAGCGGGAGTATAGATACGCAGTATTTT
J gene: TRBJ2-7; clone size: .; D gene: .; V gene: TRBV19; CDR3 protein: CASMDSYEQYF; CDR3 DNA: TGTGCCAGTATGGACAGCTACGAGCAGTACTTC
J gene: TRBJ2-1; clone size: .; D gene: .; V gene: TRBV5-1; CDR3 protein: CASSLSGTYNEQFF; CDR3 DNA: TGCGCCAGCAGCTTGTCGGGAACCTACAATGAGCAGTTCTTC
J gene: TRBJ2-3; clone size: .; D gene: TRBD2; V gene: TRBV27; CDR3 protein: CASSVLAGEVTDTQYF; CDR3 DNA: TGTGCCAGCAGTGTCTTAGCGGGAGAGGTTACAGATACGCAGTATTTT
J gene: TRBJ1-1; clone size: .; D gene: TRBD1; V gene: TRBV19; CDR3 protein: CASRTTTGFDTEAFF; CDR3 DNA: TGTGCCAGTAGAACTACGACAGGGTTTGACACTGAAGCTTTCTTT
J gene: TRBJ1-5; clone size: .; D gene: TRBD1; V gene: TRBV6-5; CDR3 protein: CASRRTGVGNQPQHF; CDR3 DNA: TGTGCCAGCAGAAGAACAGGGGTTGGCAATCAGCCCCAGCATTTT
J gene: TRBJ1-2; clone size: once; D gene: .; V gene: TRBV19; CDR3 protein: CASSNPVQGDYGYTF; CDR3 DNA: TGTGCCAGTAGTAACCCGGTACAGGGTGACTATGGCTACACCTTC
J gene: TRBJ2-5; clone size: .; D gene: TRBD2; V gene: TRBV5-1; CDR3 protein: CASNPLGTSGSVGVETQYF; CDR3 DNA: TGCGCCAGCAACCCCTTGGGGACTAGCGGGAGCGTCGGAGTAGAGACCCAGTACTTC
J gene: TRBJ2-7; clone size: .; D gene: .; V gene: TRBV30; CDR3 protein: CAWGRVSEQYF; CDR3 DNA: TGTGCCTGGGGCAGGGTCTCCGAGCAGTACTTC
J gene: TRBJ2-7; clone size: .; D gene: .; V gene: TRBV6-5; CDR3 protein: CNGRASYEQYF; CDR3 DNA: TGTAACGGCAGGGCCTCCTACGAGCAGTACTTC
J gene: TRBJ2-4; clone size: .; D gene: TRBD2; V gene: TRBV9; CDR3 protein: CASSVAASGSHLQYF; CDR3 DNA: TGTGCCAGCAGCGTAGCGGCTAGCGGGAGTCACCTTCAGTACTTC
J gene: TRBJ1-4; clone size: few; D gene: .; V gene: TRBV28; CDR3 protein: CASRLDRANEKLFF; CDR3 DNA: TGTGCCAGCAGACTGGACAGAGCTAATGAAAAACTGTTTTTT
J gene: TRBJ1-3; clone size: .; D gene: .; V gene: TRBV27; CDR3 protein: CASSSGGSGNTIYF; CDR3 DNA: TGTGCCAGCAGTTCGGGGGGGAGTGGAAACACCATATATTTT
J gene: TRBJ2-7; clone size: few; D gene: TRBD2; V gene: TRBV7-2; CDR3 protein: CASSRSGGISYEQYF; CDR3 DNA: TGTGCCAGCAGCCGTTCCGGGGGGATCTCCTACGAGCAGTACTTC
J gene: TRBJ1-4; clone size: once; D gene: .; V gene: TRBV28; CDR3 protein: CASLRKLFF; CDR3 DNA: TGTGCCAGCCTCAGGAAACTGTTTTTT
J gene: TRBJ2-1; clone size: once; D gene: .; V gene: TRBV14; CDR3 protein: CASSQGQGRGEQFF; CDR3 DNA: TGTGCCAGCAGCCAAGGGCAGGGTAGGGGTGAGCAGTTCTTC
J gene: TRBJ1-2; clone size: .; D gene: .; V gene: TRBV27; CDR3 protein: CASSLGQQTYGYTF; CDR3 DNA: TGTGCCAGCAGTTTAGGACAGCAAACCTATGGCTACACCTTC
J gene: TRBJ1-4; clone size: .; D gene: TRBD1; V gene: TRBV7-9; CDR3 protein: CASSLRQGGEKLFF; CDR3 DNA: TGTGCCAGCAGCTTAAGACAGGGTGGCGAAAAACTGTTTTTT
J gene: TRBJ1-3; clone size: .; D gene: .; V gene: TRBV27; CDR3 protein: CASTPRSGNTIYF; CDR3 DNA: TGTGCCAGCACCCCTCGCTCTGGAAACACCATATATTTT
J gene: TRBJ2-3; clone size: .; D gene: .; V gene: TRBV18; CDR3 protein: CASSPPVTLYTQYF; CDR3 DNA: TGTGCCAGCTCACCACCGGTGACTCTCTATACGCAGTATTTT
J gene: TRBJ1-1; clone size: .; D gene: .; V gene: TRBV9; CDR3 protein: CASSVDGKNTEAFF; CDR3 DNA: TGTGCCAGCAGCGTAGACGGTAAGAACACTGAAGCTTTCTTT
J gene: TRBJ1-1; clone size: .; D gene: TRBD1; V gene: TRBV6-6; CDR3 protein: CASSSWMGQGGPEAFF; CDR3 DNA: TGTGCCAGCAGTTCCTGGATGGGACAGGGAGGCCCTGAAGCTTTCTTT
J gene: TRBJ2-7; clone size: .; D gene: TRBD2; V gene: TRBV7-9; CDR3 protein: CASSLGREGDEQYF; CDR3 DNA: TGTGCCAGCAGCTTAGGCAGGGAGGGTGACGAGCAGTACTTC
J gene: TRBJ1-1; clone size: .; D gene: TRBD1; V gene: TRBV19; CDR3 protein: CASSIIRGTDPNTEAFF; CDR3 DNA: TGTGCCAGTAGTATTATCAGGGGGACGGATCCTAACACTGAAGCTTTCTTT
J gene: TRBJ2-5; clone size: .; D gene: TRBD2; V gene: TRBV3-1/TRBV3-2; CDR3 protein: CASSQGERAGGETQYF; CDR3 DNA: TGTGCCAGCAGCCAAGGGGAGAGAGCGGGGGGAGAGACCCAGTACTTC
J gene: TRBJ2-2; clone size: .; D gene: TRBD2; V gene: TRBV7-9; CDR3 protein: CASSFSGSTAGELFF; CDR3 DNA: TGTGCCAGCAGCTTTAGCGGGAGTACGGCCGGGGAGCTGTTTTTT
J gene: TRBJ1-2; clone size: .; D gene: TRBD1; V gene: TRBV7-9; CDR3 protein: CASSAPSGQNYGYTF; CDR3 DNA: TGTGCCAGCAGCGCCCCCTCGGGACAGAATTATGGCTACACCTTC
J gene: TRBJ1-1; clone size: once; D gene: .; V gene: TRBV5-1; CDR3 protein: CASSLDAGMNTEAFF; CDR3 DNA: TGCGCCAGCAGCTTGGATGCAGGGATGAACACTGAAGCTTTCTTT
J gene: TRBJ2-5; clone size: once; D gene: TRBD2; V gene: TRBV7-2; CDR3 protein: CASSKTSGGTYQETQYF; CDR3 DNA: TGTGCCAGCAGCAAGACTAGCGGGGGGACGTACCAAGAGACCCAGTACTTC
J gene: TRBJ2-3; clone size: .; D gene: .; V gene: TRBV7-9; CDR3 protein: CASSLAEGTDTQYF; CDR3 DNA: TGTGCCAGCAGCTTAGCGGAGGGCACAGATACGCAGTATTTT
J gene: TRBJ1-1; clone size: .; D gene: .; V gene: TRBV9; CDR3 protein: CASSGISGVTEAFF; CDR3 DNA: TGTGCCAGCAGCGGGATATCAGGGGTCACTGAAGCTTTCTTT
J gene: TRBJ2-5; clone size: .; D gene: .; V gene: TRBV27; CDR3 protein: CASYDTHETQYF; CDR3 DNA: TGTGCCAGCTACGACACCCACGAGACCCAGTACTTC
J gene: TRBJ1-2; clone size: .; D gene: .; V gene: TRBV14; CDR3 protein: CASSQGTPDLNYGYTF; CDR3 DNA: TGTGCCAGCAGCCAAGGGACACCGGACCTTAACTATGGCTACACCTTC
J gene: TRBJ1-1; clone size: .; D gene: .; V gene: TRBV6-5; CDR3 protein: CASSWRGGNTEAFF; CDR3 DNA: TGTGCCAGCAGTTGGCGGGGAGGGAACACTGAAGCTTTCTTT
J gene: TRBJ2-2; clone size: .; D gene: TRBD1; V gene: TRBV5-1; CDR3 protein: CASSRRDSRTGELFF; CDR3 DNA: TGCGCCAGCAGCCGCCGGGACAGTCGCACCGGGGAGCTGTTTTTT
J gene: TRBJ1-1; clone size: once; D gene: .; V gene: TRBV9; CDR3 protein: CASSVDGKNTEAFF; CDR3 DNA: TGTGCCAGCAGCGTAGACGGGAAGAACACTGAAGCTTTCTTT
J gene: TRBJ2-3; clone size: once; D gene: TRBD1; V gene: TRBV27; CDR3 protein: CASRDRGTSLDTQYF; CDR3 DNA: TGTGCCAGCAGAGACAGGGGAACGAGCTTAGATACGCAGTATTTT
J gene: TRBJ2-3; clone size: once; D gene: .; V gene: TRBV30; CDR3 protein: CAWTTQARGGADTQYF; CDR3 DNA: TGTGCCTGGACGACACAGGCTAGGGGGGGTGCAGATACGCAGTATTTT